Presented here are 16 T cell receptor beta chains from one specimen sequenced in a study of blood T cell repertoires in COVID-19. This table comes from immunoSEQ multiplex PCR, and its TCRdb copy is limited to in-frame clones, with some not included. The table has 90,000 to 100,000 clones, more than 75% seen once; the top ten hold about a tenth. The sample comprised peripheral blood. The receptor set was obtained from a man in his forties or fifties with acute or convalescent COVID-19.

This chain connects TRBV5-6 to TRBJ2-3; D unclear. CDR1 and CDR2 (germline): SGHDT, YYEEEE. Trimming removed 1 base at V and 2 bases at J, with 5 bases between. The CDR3 loop spans 13 amino acids. CDR3 amino acids: CASSLPNTDTQYF. The CDR3 bases are TGTGCCAGCAGCTTGCCTAACACAGATACGCAGTATTTT.

The V call is TRBV6-5, the J call TRBJ1-3; D is undetermined. The CDR3 spans 11 residues. CDR1 is MNHEY and CDR2 is SVGAGI in the germline V gene. This CDR3 reads CGARTGNTIYF. In nucleotides, the CDR3 is TGTGGAGCGAGGACTGGAAACACCATATATTTT.

The count of this clone is one. The V and J genes are TRBV19 and TRBJ1-5; tentatively, D is TRBD1 (5 bases). This CDR3 is built from 14 residues. The V gene's germline CDR1 is LNHDA and CDR2 SQIVND (reference sequence). The V end lost 7 bases, the J end lost 5 bases, and 15 bases lay between the germline ends. CDR3 nucleotide sequence: TGTGCCAGTACTCATAGTTGGGGGGATCAGCCCCAGCATTTT. Encoded protein: CASTHSWGDQPQHF.

This chain uses TRBV25-1 with TRBJ2-3; 10 positions agree with TRBD1. J gave up 8 bases and V 9 bases, and 8 bases lay outside the gene matches. The CDR3 consists of 13 residues. CDR1 is MGHDK, CDR2 SYGVNS, per germline. The DNA of the CDR3 is TGTGCCAGTGGGGACAGGGGAGTGGGTACGCAGTATTTT. This codes for CASGDRGVGTQYF. The variable domain in full, with the rest retrieved from reference TRBV25-1 and TRBJ2-3, is EADIYQTPRYLVIGTGKKITLECSQTMGHDKMYWYQQDPGMELHLIHYSYGVNSTEKGDLSSESTVSRIRTEHFPLTLESARPSHTSQYLCASGDRGVGTQYFGPGTRLTVL.

The chain carries TRBV9 and TRBJ2-1; 9 bases agree with TRBD1. The ends lost 3 bases at V and 6 bases at J; junction bases unmatched: 7. Germline assignment: CDR1 SGDLS and CDR2 YYNGEE. This CDR3 comprises 15 residues. For the CDR3, the DNA is TGTGCCAGCAGCGATCGGGACAGGGAGTTCAATGAGCAGTTCTTC. Protein: CASSDRDREFNEQFF.

This clone was picked up one time. The rearrangement links TRBV10-2 to TRBJ1-2, with D tentatively TRBD1 (5 bases). The CDR3 covers 13 residues. Trimming removed 6 bases at V and 7 bases at J, with 15 bases between. Looked up from germline, CDR1 is WSHSY and CDR2 is SAAADI. The CDR3 spells CASSGLQGSGYTF. In DNA, the CDR3 is TGCGCCAGCAGCGGCCTCCAGGGTTCTGGCTACACCTTC.

This clone has just one count. J is TRBJ1-5 and V is TRBV6-4, with a possible D match to TRBD1 (6 bases). V was trimmed by 6 bases and J by 4 bases, leaving 10 bases between them. The germline V gene has CDR1 MRHNA and CDR2 SNTAGT. CDR3 size: 13 residues. CDR3 amino acids: CASSRGQNQPQHF. CDR3 DNA: TGTGCCAGCAGCCGGGGACAAAATCAGCCCCAGCATTTT.

In its sample, this clone was seen a few times. V and J are TRBV2 and TRBJ2-7; tentatively, D is TRBD1 (7 bases). Trimming took off 6 bases at V and 0 bases at J, with 12 bases between the two ends. From germline, CDR1 is SNHLY and CDR2 FYNNEI. There are 14 residues in the CDR3. The chain's CDR3 is CASRGQTSSYEQYF. DNA of the CDR3: TGTGCCAGCAGGGGACAGACTAGCTCCTACGAGCAGTACTTC. Filled out from reference TRBV2 and TRBJ2-7, the complete variable domain reads EPEVTQTPSHQVTQMGQEVILRCVPISNHLYFYWYRQILGQKVEFLVSFYNNEISEKSEIFDDQFSVERPDGSNFTLKIRSTKLEDSAMYFCASRGQTSSYEQYFGPGTRLTVT.

The chain has TRBV6-5 and TRBJ1-2; D ambiguous. The germline CDR1 and CDR2 sequences are MNHEY and SVGAGI. The ends were cut back, 4 bases at V and 11 bases at J, with 11 bases in the middle. The CDR3 runs 11 residues. The CDR3 is CASSLGWSYTF. In DNA, the CDR3 is TGTGCCAGCAGTTTGGGCTGGTCTTACACCTTC.

The chain recombines TRBV11-2 with TRBJ1-6, with D perhaps matching TRBD1 (5 bases). V was clipped by 3 bases and J by 10 bases, with 16 bases between them. Germline CDR1 is SGHAT and CDR2 is FQNNGV. The CDR3 totals 15 residues. CDR3 coding DNA: TGTGCCAGCAGCTTGGGCGGGGGAGGAGGCTCACCCCTCCACTTT. As protein: CASSLGGGGGSPLHF.

The chain joins TRBV7-9 to TRBJ1-4; 7 bases line up with TRBD1. This CDR3 is 14 amino acids long. CDR1 and CDR2 (germline): SEHNR, FQNEAQ (reference sequence). With 1 base clipped from V and 8 bases from J, the junction kept 4 bases outside the gene matches. The CDR3 loop is CASSLGRDSEKLFF. For the CDR3, the DNA is TGTGCCAGCAGCTTAGGCCGGGACAGCGAAAAACTGTTTTTT.

The CDR3 nucleotides are TGTGCCAGCAGTCCGGGACTAGCGGTGCATGAGCAGTTCTTC. Translating gives CASSPGLAVHEQFF. J is TRBJ2-1 and V is TRBV14; 11 bases align to TRBD2. V trimming: 6 bases; J trimming: 8 bases; junction bases outside the gene matches: 6. The CDR3 sequence is 14 residues long. CDR1 and CDR2 (germline): SGHDN, FVKESK.

The rearrangement joins TRBV6-5 to TRBJ1-2, with 8 bases lining up with TRBD1. This CDR3 comprises 15 residues. V gave up 8 bases and J gave up 4 bases; unmatched junction bases: 12. The germline CDR1 and CDR2 sequences are MNHEY and SVGAGI. CDR3 coding DNA: TGTGCCAGCGGTCGACAGGGGCCAGTCTTCTATGGCTACACCTTC. Protein sequence: CASGRQGPVFYGYTF.

The chain joins TRBV6-5 to TRBJ2-2, with D possibly TRBD2 on 5 matching bases. CDR1 is MNHEY and CDR2 is SVGAGI in the germline V gene. V lost 8 bases to trimming and J lost 4 bases, with 17 bases between them. The CDR3 extends over 15 amino acids. This CDR3 reads CASQSRVLGTGELFF. The CDR3 nucleotides are TGTGCCAGCCAATCGCGGGTCTTGGGCACCGGGGAGCTGTTTTTT.

The CDR3 sequence is CAWSLGQGAYEQYF. Here the CDR3 DNA reads TGTGCCTGGAGTCTGGGACAGGGCGCCTACGAGCAGTACTTC. The genes are TRBV30 and TRBJ2-7, with TRBD1 matching 9 bases. The V gene's germline CDR1 is GTSNPN and CDR2 SVGIG (reference sequence). The CDR3 is 14 residues long. V gave up 2 bases and J gave up 2 bases; unmatched junction bases: 4.

This sequence joins TRBV28 and TRBJ2-1; 7 positions agree with TRBD2. V was clipped by 7 bases and J by 0 bases; unmatched bases: 9. Germline V gives CDR1 MDHEN, CDR2 SYDVKM. The CDR3 has 16 amino acids. The CDR3 protein is CASMEAGKRSYNEQFF. For the CDR3, the DNA is TGTGCCAGCATGGAAGCGGGAAAGCGCTCCTACAATGAGCAGTTCTTC.